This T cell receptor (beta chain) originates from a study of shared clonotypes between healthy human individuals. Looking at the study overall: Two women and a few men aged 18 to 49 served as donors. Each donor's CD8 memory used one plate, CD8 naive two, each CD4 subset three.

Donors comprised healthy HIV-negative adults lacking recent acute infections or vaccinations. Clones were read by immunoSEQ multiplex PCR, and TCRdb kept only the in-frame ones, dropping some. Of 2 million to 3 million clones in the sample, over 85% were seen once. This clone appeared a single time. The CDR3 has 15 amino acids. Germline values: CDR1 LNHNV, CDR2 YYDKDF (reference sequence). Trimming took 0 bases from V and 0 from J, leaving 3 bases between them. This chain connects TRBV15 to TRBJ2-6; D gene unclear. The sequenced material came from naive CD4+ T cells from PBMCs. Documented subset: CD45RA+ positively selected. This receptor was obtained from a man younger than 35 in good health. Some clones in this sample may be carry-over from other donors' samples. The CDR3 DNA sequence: TGTGCCACCAGCAGAGAGGGCTCTGGGGCCAACGTCCTGACTTTC. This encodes CATSREGSGANVLTF.